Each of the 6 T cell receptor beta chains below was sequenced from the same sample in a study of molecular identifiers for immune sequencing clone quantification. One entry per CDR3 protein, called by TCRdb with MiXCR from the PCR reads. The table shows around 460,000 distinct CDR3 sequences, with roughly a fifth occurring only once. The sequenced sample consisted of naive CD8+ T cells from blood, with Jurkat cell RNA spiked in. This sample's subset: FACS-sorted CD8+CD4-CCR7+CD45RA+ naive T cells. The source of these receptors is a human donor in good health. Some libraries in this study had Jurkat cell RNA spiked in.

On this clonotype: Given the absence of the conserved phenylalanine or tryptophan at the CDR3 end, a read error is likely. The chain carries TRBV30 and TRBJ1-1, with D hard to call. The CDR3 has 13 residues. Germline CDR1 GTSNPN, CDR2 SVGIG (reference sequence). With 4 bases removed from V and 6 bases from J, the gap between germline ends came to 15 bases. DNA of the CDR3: TGTGCCTGGAAGCCCGCAATCCGAGCTGAAGCTTTCCTT. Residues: CAWKPAIRAEAFL.

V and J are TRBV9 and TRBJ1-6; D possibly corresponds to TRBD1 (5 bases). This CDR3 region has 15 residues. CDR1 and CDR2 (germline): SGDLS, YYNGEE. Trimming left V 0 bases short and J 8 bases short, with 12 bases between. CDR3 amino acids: CASSVGWGQHSPLHF. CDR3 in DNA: TGTGCCAGCAGCGTAGGATGGGGCCAGCATTCACCCCTCCACTTT.

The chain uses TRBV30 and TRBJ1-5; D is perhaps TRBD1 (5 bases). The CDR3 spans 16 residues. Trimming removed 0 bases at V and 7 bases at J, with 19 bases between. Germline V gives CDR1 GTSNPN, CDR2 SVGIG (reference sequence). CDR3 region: CAWSVYPGPRGQPQHF. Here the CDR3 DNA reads TGTGCCTGGAGTGTATACCCGGGGCCGAGAGGGCAGCCCCAGCATTTT.

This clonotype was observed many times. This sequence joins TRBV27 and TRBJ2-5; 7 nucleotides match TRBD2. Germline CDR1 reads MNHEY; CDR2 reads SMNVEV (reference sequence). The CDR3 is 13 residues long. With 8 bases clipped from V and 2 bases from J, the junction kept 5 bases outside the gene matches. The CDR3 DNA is TGTGCCAGCTTAGGTAGCGGGCAAGAGACCCAGTACTTC. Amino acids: CASLGSGQETQYF.

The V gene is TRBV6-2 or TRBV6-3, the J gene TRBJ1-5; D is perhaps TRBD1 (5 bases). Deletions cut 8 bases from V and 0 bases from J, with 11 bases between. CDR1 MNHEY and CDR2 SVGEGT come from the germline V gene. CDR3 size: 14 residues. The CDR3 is CASGGTFSNQPQHF. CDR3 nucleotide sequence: TGTGCCAGCGGGGGGACCTTTAGCAATCAGCCCCAGCATTTT.

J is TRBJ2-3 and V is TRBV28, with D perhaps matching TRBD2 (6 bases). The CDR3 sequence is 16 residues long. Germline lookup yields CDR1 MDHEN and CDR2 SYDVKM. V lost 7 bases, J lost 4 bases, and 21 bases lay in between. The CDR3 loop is CASTPTGLHAPDTQYF. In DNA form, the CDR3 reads TGTGCCAGCACCCCTACGGGACTCCATGCGCCAGATACGCAGTATTTT.